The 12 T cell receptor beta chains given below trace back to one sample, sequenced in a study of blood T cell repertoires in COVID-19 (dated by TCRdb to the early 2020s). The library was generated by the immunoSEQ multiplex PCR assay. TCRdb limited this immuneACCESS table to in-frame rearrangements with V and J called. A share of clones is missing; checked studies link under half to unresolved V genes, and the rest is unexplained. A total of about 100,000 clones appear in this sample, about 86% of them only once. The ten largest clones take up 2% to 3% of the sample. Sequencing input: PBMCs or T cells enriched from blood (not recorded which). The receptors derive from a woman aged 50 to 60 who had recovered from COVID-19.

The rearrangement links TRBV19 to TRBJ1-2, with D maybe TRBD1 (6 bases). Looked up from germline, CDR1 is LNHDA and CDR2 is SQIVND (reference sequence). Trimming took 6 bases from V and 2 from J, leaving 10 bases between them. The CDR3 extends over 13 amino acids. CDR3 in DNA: TGTGCCAGTAGCCTGGGGACAAACTATGGCTACACCTTC. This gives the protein CASSLGTNYGYTF.

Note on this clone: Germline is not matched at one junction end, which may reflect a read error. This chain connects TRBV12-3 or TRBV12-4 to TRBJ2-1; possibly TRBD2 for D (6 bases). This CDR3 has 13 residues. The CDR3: CASDRDSHNEQFF. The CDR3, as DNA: TGTGCCAGCGACCGGGACTCCCACAATGAGCAGTTCTTC.

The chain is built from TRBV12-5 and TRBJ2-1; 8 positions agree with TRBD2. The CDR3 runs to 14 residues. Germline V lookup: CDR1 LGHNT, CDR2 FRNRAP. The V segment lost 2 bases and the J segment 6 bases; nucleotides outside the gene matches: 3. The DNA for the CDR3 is TGTGCTAGTGGTTTGAGCGGGAGTGGCAATGAGCAGTTCTTC. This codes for CASGLSGSGNEQFF.

The CDR3 DNA follows: TGTGCCAGCAGTCCGCCCTACAGGGTAATCCACGAGCAGTACTTC. Translating gives CASSPPYRVIHEQYF. The J gene is TRBJ2-7, the V gene TRBV27, with a weak D call TRBD1 (6 bases). The CDR3 spans 15 residues. Germline V gene sequence: CDR1 MNHEY, CDR2 SMNVEV (reference sequence). V lost 5 bases and J 5 bases, leaving 19 bases between the germline ends.

The CDR3 loop reads CASSLSLPDQPQHF. In DNA, the CDR3 is TGTGCCAGCAGTTTATCCCTTCCCGATCAGCCCCAGCATTTT. The V and J genes are TRBV28 and TRBJ1-5; D gene unclear. V lost 1 base to trimming and J lost 5 bases, with 9 bases between them. Germline CDR1 reads MDHEN; CDR2 reads SYDVKM. The length of the CDR3 is 14 residues. Full variable domain (remainder filled in from reference TRBV28 and TRBJ1-5): DVKVTQSSRYLVKRTGEKVFLECVQDMDHENMFWYRQDPGLGLRLIYFSYDVKMKEKGDIPEGYSVSREKKERFSLILESASTNQTSMYLCASSLSLPDQPQHFGDGTRLSIL.

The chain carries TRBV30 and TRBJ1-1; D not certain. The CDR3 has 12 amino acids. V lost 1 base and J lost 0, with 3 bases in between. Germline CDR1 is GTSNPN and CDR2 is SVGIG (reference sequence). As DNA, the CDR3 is TGTGCCTGGAGTGGGCTGAACACTGAAGCTTTCTTT. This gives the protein CAWSGLNTEAFF.

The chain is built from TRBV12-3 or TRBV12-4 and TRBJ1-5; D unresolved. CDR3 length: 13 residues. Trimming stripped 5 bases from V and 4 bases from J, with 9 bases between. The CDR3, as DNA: TGTGCCAGCAGTCCGGGGATTAATCAGCCCCAGCATTTT. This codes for CASSPGINQPQHF.

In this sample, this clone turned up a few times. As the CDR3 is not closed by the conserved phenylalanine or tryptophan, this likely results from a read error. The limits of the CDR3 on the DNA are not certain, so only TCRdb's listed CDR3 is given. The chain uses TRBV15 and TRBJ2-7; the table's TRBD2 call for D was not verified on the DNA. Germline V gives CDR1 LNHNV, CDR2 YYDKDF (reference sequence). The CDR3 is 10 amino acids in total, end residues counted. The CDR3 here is CATSRDQSIL.

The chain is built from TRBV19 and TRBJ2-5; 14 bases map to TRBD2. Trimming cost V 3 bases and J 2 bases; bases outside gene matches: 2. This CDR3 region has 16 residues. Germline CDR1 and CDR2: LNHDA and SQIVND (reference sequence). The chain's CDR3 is CASSIGLAGGQETQYF. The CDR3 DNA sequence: TGTGCCAGTAGTATCGGACTAGCGGGGGGTCAAGAGACCCAGTACTTC.

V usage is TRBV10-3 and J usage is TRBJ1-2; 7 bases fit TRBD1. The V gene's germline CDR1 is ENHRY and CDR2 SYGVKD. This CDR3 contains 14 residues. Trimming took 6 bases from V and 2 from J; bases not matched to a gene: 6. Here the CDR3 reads CAISRGDRNYGYTF. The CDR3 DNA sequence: TGTGCCATCAGCAGGGGGGACCGGAACTATGGCTACACCTTC.

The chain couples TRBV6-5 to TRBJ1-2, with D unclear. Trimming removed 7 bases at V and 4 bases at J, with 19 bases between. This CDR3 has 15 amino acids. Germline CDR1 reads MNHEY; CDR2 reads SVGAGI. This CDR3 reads CASKEAVVNLYGYTF. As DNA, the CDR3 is TGTGCCAGCAAAGAGGCAGTCGTGAATCTCTATGGCTACACCTTC.

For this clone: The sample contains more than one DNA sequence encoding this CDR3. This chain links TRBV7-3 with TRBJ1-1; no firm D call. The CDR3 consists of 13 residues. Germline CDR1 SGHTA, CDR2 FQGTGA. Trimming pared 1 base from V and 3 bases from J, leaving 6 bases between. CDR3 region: CASSLSRDTEAFF. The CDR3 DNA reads TGTGCCAGCAGCTTAAGCCGAGACACTGAAGCTTTCTTT.